The entry that follows covers one T cell receptor (beta chain) sequence. One end of the junction is discordant with germline, which a read error may explain. These data originate in a study of blood T cell repertoires in COVID-19. Overall study context: Spain, Italy and the United States supplied samples that represented acute and convalescent COVID-19. In each case, the material was cDNA or gDNA derived from T cells, B-cell-depleted T cells, or PBMCs.

Original methodology: How many nucleated cells were present was estimated from reference gene primer amplification. Clones were sequenced by immunoSEQ multiplex PCR, and TCRdb holds only the in-frame ones, with some missing. The V and J calls and clone size were taken over from that table, and D and trimming were inferred from the DNA. The sample holds more than 150,000 clones, roughly 81% seen once. The CDR3 contains 17 residues. Germline loops: CDR1 SGHRS, CDR2 YFSETQ. Followed longitudinally, the Seattle patients had been enrolled during active infection. This clonotype was obtained from an elderly woman with COVID-19, enrolled during active disease. Material: peripheral blood. The chain recombines TRBV5-1 with TRBJ2-7, with 14 bases that match TRBD2. The CDR3 sequence is CARSLGGTSGGPYEQYF. The CDR3 DNA reads as TGCGCCCGCAGCTTGGGGGGGACTAGCGGGGGCCCCTACGAGCAGTACTTC. The full variable domain, its missing parts supplied by reference TRBV5-1 and TRBJ2-7, is KAGVTQTPRYLIKTRGQQVTLSCSPISGHRSVSWYQQTPGQGLQFLFEYFSETQRNKGNFPGRFSGRQFSNSRSEMNVSTLELGDSALYLCARSLGGTSGGPYEQYFGPGTRLTVT.